A single sample gave rise to the 19 T cell receptor beta chains below, sequenced in a study of control samples from healthy donors and cancer patients. Produced via immunoSEQ multiplex PCR; TCRdb's table is partial and in-frame only. The sample consists of some 87,000 clones, roughly 89% of them appearing once. The sequencing input was blood. The receptor set was obtained from a man younger than 40 in good health.

This chain uses TRBV7-9 with TRBJ2-7; maybe TRBD1 (6 bases). There are 15 residues in the CDR3. CDR1 is SEHNR, CDR2 FQNEAQ, per germline (reference sequence). Trimming pared 5 bases from V and 4 bases from J, leaving 18 bases between. The CDR3 DNA is TGTGCCAGCAGCCCACAACGGTTACAGGGTTACGAGCAGTACTTC. Its protein product is CASSPQRLQGYEQYF.

This chain links TRBV28 with TRBJ2-7; 8 nucleotides line up with TRBD2. CDR3 size: 13 residues. V was pared by 2 bases and J by 4 bases, with 1 base of the junction left unmatched. Germline values: CDR1 MDHEN, CDR2 SYDVKM. This CDR3 is CASSLTGGYEQYF. CDR3 DNA sequence: TGTGCCAGCAGTTTAACGGGAGGGTACGAGCAGTACTTC.

This clone occurred once. The chain joins TRBV7-8 to TRBJ1-6, with 9 positions matching TRBD1. V trimming: 7 bases; J trimming: 10 bases; junction bases outside the gene matches: 11. The CDR3 is 15 residues long. CDR1 and CDR2 (germline): SGHVS, FQNEAQ. CDR3 in amino acids: CASTLATGGQSPLHF. In DNA form, the CDR3 reads TGTGCCAGCACCCTCGCGACAGGGGGACAATCACCCCTCCACTTT.

The rearrangement links TRBV19 to TRBJ2-5; D uncertain. The CDR3 length is 13 residues. Germline values: CDR1 LNHDA, CDR2 SQIVND (reference sequence). Trimming shortened V by 6 bases and J by 2 bases, and 10 bases separated the two germline ends. CDR3 sequence reads: CASRLTEQETQYF. CDR3 sequence (DNA): TGTGCCAGTAGGCTCACAGAACAAGAGACCCAGTACTTC.

The rearrangement links TRBV4-3 to TRBJ2-2; 14 nucleotides line up with TRBD2. There are 16 residues in the CDR3. The germline V gene has CDR1 LGHNA and CDR2 YSLEER. V lost 1 base and J lost 8; bases outside the gene matches: 3. CDR3 DNA sequence: TGCGCCAGCAGCCAAGTAGGACTAGCGGGGGGAGGGGAGCTGTTTTTT. Its translation: CASSQVGLAGGGELFF.

This rearrangement joins TRBV12-3 or TRBV12-4 to TRBJ2-3; TRBD2 matches at 8 bases. The J segment lost 9 bases and the V segment lost 7 bases, leaving 9 bases of the junction unmatched. The CDR3 has 13 amino acids. The CDR3 here is CASTLAGGGTQYF. The CDR3 DNA sequence: TGTGCCAGCACCCTGGCGGGGGGAGGCACGCAGTATTTT.

This chain uses TRBV4-3 with TRBJ1-4; D ambiguous. CDR1 and CDR2 (germline): LGHNA, YSLEER. Trimming removed 1 base from V and 8 bases from J, with 14 bases in between. The CDR3 has 15 residues. The CDR3 spells CASSQASRDREKLFF. CDR3 DNA: TGCGCCAGCAGCCAAGCCTCTAGGGATAGGGAAAAACTGTTTTTT.

V gene TRBV9 combines with J gene TRBJ2-7; 7 bases are shared with TRBD1. Germline-derived CDR1 and CDR2 are SGDLS and YYNGEE. J lost 6 bases, V lost 3 bases, and 9 bases had no gene match. The CDR3 loop spans 14 amino acids. The CDR3: CASSDTTGSGEQYF. The CDR3 nucleotides read TGTGCCAGCAGCGATACGACAGGGTCTGGCGAGCAGTACTTC. The variable domain in full, completed from reference TRBV9 and TRBJ2-7, reads DSGVTQTPKHLITATGQRVTLRCSPRSGDLSVYWYQQSLDQGLQFLIQYYNGEERAKGNILERFSAQQFPDLHSELNLSSLELGDSALYFCASSDTTGSGEQYFGPGTRLTVT.

The chain combines TRBV6-5 with TRBJ1-5; maybe TRBD1 (6 bases). CDR1 MNHEY and CDR2 SVGAGI come from the germline V gene. V lost 5 bases and J lost 4, with 15 bases in between. The CDR3 loop spans 15 amino acids. The CDR3 here is CASSQQGFVNQPQHF. The DNA of the CDR3 is TGTGCCAGCAGTCAACAGGGTTTTGTGAATCAGCCCCAGCATTTT.

The chain is built from TRBV28 and TRBJ2-7; D gene ambiguous. The CDR3 is 13 amino acids. Germline V CDR1 and CDR2: MDHEN, SYDVKM. V lost 3 bases and J 6 bases, leaving 12 bases between the germline ends. The CDR3 region has the DNA TGTGCCAGCAGTTTGCTTAGGGCCGGCGAGCAGTACTTC. It is translated as CASSLLRAGEQYF.

This clone was observed once. This chain connects TRBV6-5 to TRBJ2-3; D gene unclear. The CDR3 has 15 residues. Germline CDR1 is MNHEY and CDR2 is SVGAGI. V lost 0 bases and J 5 bases, leaving 12 bases between the germline ends. Here the CDR3 DNA reads TGTGCCAGCAGTTACTCGGCTGCTCCTCGAGATACGCAGTATTTT. This gives the protein CASSYSAAPRDTQYF.

The chain links TRBV4-3 to TRBJ2-7, with D perhaps matching TRBD1 (6 bases). In germline, CDR1 is LGHNA, CDR2 YSLEER. This CDR3 is 17 amino acids long. V lost 0 bases and J 2 bases, leaving 17 bases between the germline ends. CDR3 sequence: CASSQEEGGLTAYEQYF. DNA of the CDR3: TGCGCCAGCAGCCAAGAGGAAGGGGGTTTAACGGCCTACGAGCAGTACTTC.

J is TRBJ2-2 and V is TRBV27; D remains unclear. Trimming took 0 bases from V and 5 from J, leaving 4 bases between them. Germline assignment: CDR1 MNHEY and CDR2 SMNVEV (reference sequence). The CDR3 runs 13 residues. CDR3 protein: CASSLSRTGELFF. The CDR3 coding sequence is TGTGCCAGCAGTTTATCCCGGACCGGGGAGCTGTTTTTT.

The gene calls are TRBV30 and TRBJ1-2; 8 bases fit TRBD1. The germline V gene has CDR1 GTSNPN and CDR2 SVGIG (reference sequence). The V and J ends lost 0 bases and 4 bases, in that order; junction bases with no gene match: 4. CDR3 length: 14 residues. Here the CDR3 reads CAWSVGQDFYGYTF. CDR3 in DNA: TGTGCCTGGAGTGTGGGACAGGACTTCTATGGCTACACCTTC.

V is TRBV6-4 and J is TRBJ1-3; D not certain. Looked up from germline, CDR1 is MRHNA and CDR2 is SNTAGT. The CDR3 runs to 15 residues. Between the trimmed V and J ends, which lost 0 bases and 0 bases, there was a span of 6 bases. The CDR3 is CASSDSRYSGNTIYF. The CDR3, as DNA: TGTGCCAGCAGTGACTCTAGGTACTCTGGAAACACCATATATTTT.

The rearrangement links TRBV5-8 to TRBJ2-1; 7 nucleotides line up with TRBD2. The V gene's germline CDR1 is SGHTS and CDR2 YDEGEE. CDR3 length equals 14 residues. V shed 4 bases and J 5 bases; nucleotides not matched to a gene: 6. The CDR3 sequence is CASSRYGTNNEQFF. The CDR3 DNA reads TGTGCCAGCAGCCGTTATGGGACTAACAATGAGCAGTTCTTC.

The chain uses TRBV6-5 and TRBJ2-2; 8 bases are a match to TRBD1. Trimming at V came to 6 bases and at J to 4 bases, leaving 4 bases not matched to a gene. The length of the CDR3 is 14 residues. CDR1 and CDR2 (germline): MNHEY, SVGAGI. The CDR3 is CASRAGTGTGELFF. As DNA, the CDR3 is TGTGCCAGCAGGGCCGGGACAGGCACCGGGGAGCTGTTTTTT.

A note on this clone: One end of the junction varies from germline; a read error may be responsible. The chain uses TRBV7-7 and TRBJ1-6; D perhaps matches TRBD1 (5 bases). The CDR3 totals 20 residues. From germline, CDR1 is SSHAT and CDR2 FNYEAQ (reference sequence). In nucleotides, the CDR3 is TGTGCTAGCAGCTTAGCGGGACTTCCCACAGGCAGCTCCTATAATTCACCCCTCCACTTT. This gives the protein CASSLAGLPTGSSYNSPLHF.

J is TRBJ2-5 and V is TRBV6-5, with D unclear. CDR3 length equals 12 residues. Germline loops: CDR1 MNHEY, CDR2 SVGAGI. The germline V and J ends were trimmed by 4 bases and 5 bases, with 8 bases remaining between them. CDR3 bases: TGTGCCAGCAGTTCCCATGGGGAGACCCAGTACTTC. This encodes CASSSHGETQYF.